A single sample is the source of the 8 T cell receptor beta chains below, sequenced in a study of blood T cell repertoires in COVID-19. Repertoires were generated with immunoSEQ multiplex PCR, while TCRdb's copy carries only in-frame clones and drops some. The sample records some 180,000 clones, roughly 88% being singletons. Source material: peripheral blood. The receptors shown here come from a man between 18 and 35 years old with COVID-19, enrolled during active disease.

The chain carries TRBV5-6 and TRBJ2-3; 8 bases match TRBD1. Germline CDR1 is SGHDT and CDR2 is YYEEEE. With V trimmed by 3 bases and J by 3 bases, 9 bases remained unmatched. CDR3 length: 16 amino acids. The CDR3 DNA is TGTGCCAGCAGCTCCTCCGGGACAGGTGGGACAGATACGCAGTATTTT. It codes for CASSSSGTGGTDTQYF.

This clone was observed a handful of times. The V call is TRBV6-1, the J call TRBJ2-7; 9 positions match TRBD2. V shed 4 bases, J shed 1 base, and the junction held 17 bases outside the gene matches. Germline CDR1 MNHNS, CDR2 SASEGT. The CDR3 is 19 residues long. The CDR3 DNA sequence: TGTGCCAGCAGTGGCACTTCTAGCGGGAAAGGTTCCTCATCCTACGAGCAGTACTTC. As protein: CASSGTSSGKGSSSYEQYF.

This chain connects TRBV4-3 to TRBJ2-6; the D gene is possibly TRBD1 (5 bases). The V end lost 8 bases, the J end lost 0 bases, and 11 bases lay between the germline ends. CDR3 length: 15 amino acids. Germline CDR1 and CDR2: LGHNA and YSLEER. Here the CDR3 reads CASAVRVSGANVLTF. As DNA, the CDR3 is TGCGCCAGCGCAGTCAGGGTCTCTGGGGCCAACGTCCTGACTTTC.

The V call is TRBV4-2, the J call TRBJ2-7, with TRBD2 matching over 10 bases. The CDR3 extends over 15 amino acids. Germline CDR1 is LGHNA and CDR2 is YNFKEQ. V lost 5 bases, J lost 0 bases, and 4 bases stayed unmatched. CDR3 in DNA: TGTGCCAGCAGCTACGGACTAGCGGCCTCCTACGAGCAGTACTTC. Translation gives CASSYGLAASYEQYF.

V usage is TRBV27 and J usage is TRBJ2-7; 12 positions agree with TRBD2. In germline, CDR1 is MNHEY, CDR2 SMNVEV (reference sequence). Trimming removed 4 bases from V and 2 bases from J; junction bases left unmatched: 6. The CDR3 has 16 amino acids. The DNA of the CDR3 is TGTGCCAGCAGTTCCACGACTAGCGGGAGCCCCTACGAGCAGTACTTC. Its protein product is CASSSTTSGSPYEQYF.

This clone was seen a single time. This chain links TRBV9 with TRBJ2-7; a weak D match, TRBD1 (6 bases). The CDR3 runs 15 residues. Germline CDR1 is SGDLS and CDR2 is YYNGEE. V gave up 4 bases and J gave up 0 bases, with 14 bases separating them. CDR3 DNA: TGTGCCAGCAGCCCTCCAGGGGTTCACTCCTACGAGCAGTACTTC. Protein sequence: CASSPPGVHSYEQYF.

The chain has TRBV5-4 and TRBJ2-1; possibly TRBD2 for D (5 bases). The CDR3 has 12 amino acids. Trimming took off 2 bases at V and 6 bases at J, with 6 bases between the two ends. CDR1 and CDR2 (germline): SGHNT, YYREEE (reference sequence). The CDR3 here is CASSLEGNEQFF. The CDR3 nucleotides read TGTGCCAGCAGCTTAGAGGGCAATGAGCAGTTCTTC.

This sequence joins TRBV6-2 or TRBV6-3 and TRBJ2-7, with 8 bases identical to TRBD1. The CDR3 consists of 18 residues. CDR1 is MNHEY, CDR2 SVGEGT, per germline. The trim removed 5 bases at V and 2 bases at J, leaving 17 bases unmatched. The CDR3 DNA reads TGTGCCAGCAGTATCGACAGGGGTGGACCCAGACCCCCCTACGAGCAGTACTTC. This translates into CASSIDRGGPRPPYEQYF.